This T cell receptor beta chain was retrieved from a study of blood T cells in healthy people across ages. Study conclusions and caveats: A strong correlation was seen between TCR beta diversity and naive T cell percentage. Greater diversity and more naive CD4+ cells were seen in long-lived donors than in aged donors.

The authors ran a second PCR of 7 to 11 cycles using a sample-barcoded 5' primer and a J-beta primer mix. TCRdb called the 5' RACE reads again in MiXCR, with one record for every CDR3 protein. The data hold around 790,000 distinct CDR3 sequences, with around 42% observed a single time. Notes on this clonotype: Its antigen is still unknown.

Per individual sample, total RNA of at least 6 micrograms was extracted. This CDR3 region has 16 residues. CDR1 and CDR2 (germline): SGHRS, YFSETQ. Sequencing input: blood. This TCR derives from a man aged 60 to 75 in good health. V and J are TRBV5-1 and TRBJ2-5, with a tentative D call TRBD1 (5 bases). The end of the DNA aligns better with TRBJ2-7, so the J call may be wrong. The CDR3 nucleotides read TGCGCCAGCAGCTTGATAACAGGAACCGGGCCCTGCGAGCAGTACTTC. Its protein is CASSLITGTGPCEQYF.